Listed here are 25 T cell receptor beta chains from one sample, sequenced in a study of T cell clonality in common variable immunodeficiency. Clones were read by immunoSEQ multiplex PCR, and TCRdb kept only the in-frame ones, dropping some. Listed for the sample are tens of thousands of clones, none seen a single time. The sample consisted of peripheral blood mononuclear cells. The receptors were sampled from a person aged 18 to 75 in good health.

This clone was seen more than once but under ten times. This CDR3 is CASRGERTHNEQFF. The covered CDR3 bases are TGTGCCAGCCGGGGGGAACGGACCCACAATGAG. The rearrangement uses TRBV2 and TRBJ2-1, with 7 bases matching TRBD2. The read terminates 3 residues before the CDR3 end, so the remaining end is supplied by the germline J gene. After removal of 8 bases from V and 5 bases from J, the junction contained 9 bases not matched to a gene. The CDR3 runs to 14 residues. Germline CDR1 and CDR2: SNHLY and FYNNEI. The full variable domain, its missing parts supplied by reference TRBV2 and TRBJ2-1, is EPEVTQTPSHQVTQMGQEVILRCVPISNHLYFYWYRQILGQKVEFLVSFYNNEISEKSEIFDDQFSVERPDGSNFTLKIRSTKLEDSAMYFCASRGERTHNEQFFGPGTRLTVL.

This clone was seen many times. The CDR3 end is not reached by the read, which stops 3 residues before it; the germline J gene fills it in. The J gene is TRBJ2-1, the V gene TRBV5-1, with 10 bases identical to TRBD2. The germline V gene has CDR1 SGHRS and CDR2 YFSETQ. The CDR3 has 16 amino acids. The V gene end was trimmed by 1 base and the J gene end by 3 bases; junction bases not matched to a gene: 4. The CDR3 loop reads CASSLTTSGNYNEQFF. The DNA read from the CDR3 is TGCGCCAGCAGCTTGACAACTAGCGGGAACTACAATGAG.

At least ten counts were recorded for this clone. Read data end 3 residues before the CDR3 end; the end is taken from the germline J gene. V gene TRBV10-3 combines with J gene TRBJ2-7, with 10 positions matching TRBD2. Germline CDR1 reads ENHRY; CDR2 reads SYGVKD. The junction had 11 bases not matched to a gene; V was cut back by 8 bases and J by 4 bases. The CDR3 is 15 residues long. The CDR3 loop is CAIASLPSGSYEQYF. The sequenced part of the CDR3 DNA is TGTGCCATCGCAAGTTTACCTAGCGGGAGTTACGAG.

This clone has ten or more counts. CDR3 in amino acids: CSVDATGGGNEQYF. Incomplete CDR3 DNA: TGCAGCGTTGATGCCACCGGGGGAGGGAACGAG. The chain employs TRBV29-1 and TRBJ2-7, with 7 nucleotides matching TRBD2. Read coverage stops 3 residues before the CDR3 terminus; the germline J gene supplies the remainder. The CDR3 is 14 residues long. V lost 3 bases to trimming and J lost 5 bases; unmatched junction nucleotides: 10. Per the germline V gene, CDR1 is SQVTM and CDR2 is ANQGSEA.

This clone has a handful of counts. With the read ending 3 residues before the CDR3 end, the germline J gene is used to fill in that end. The chain recombines TRBV18 with TRBJ2-5; the D gene is possibly TRBD1 (5 bases). The germline V and J ends were trimmed by 2 bases and 4 bases, with 14 bases remaining between them. CDR3 size: 15 residues. Germline V gene lookup returns CDR1 KGHSH and CDR2 LQKENI. The CDR3 reads CASSPTDGQGETQYF. The CDR3 bases that were read are TGTGCCAGCTCACCAACGGACGGTCAGGGAGAGACC.

This clone was counted many times. The CDR3 end lies 3 residues beyond the end of the read and is filled in from the germline J gene. The chain combines TRBV14 with TRBJ2-7; 10 bases map to TRBD2. The CDR3 runs 15 residues. Losses at the gene ends were 4 bases for V and 2 bases for J; bases not matched to a gene: 5. Germline V CDR1 and CDR2: SGHDN, FVKESK. The CDR3 sequence is CASSLRLAGTYEQYF. The sequenced CDR3 bases are TGTGCCAGCAGCCTCCGACTAGCGGGTACCTACGAG.

This clone has at least ten counts. The CDR3 end falls 3 residues outside the read, so it is completed with the germline J gene. This chain uses TRBV6-1 with TRBJ1-1; D might be TRBD1 (5 bases). Trimming took off 4 bases at V and 0 bases at J, with 9 bases between the two ends. Germline V CDR1 and CDR2: MNHNS, SASEGT. This CDR3 region has 14 residues. CDR3 loop: CASSGQRMNTEAFF. CDR3 DNA (partial): TGTGCCAGCAGTGGACAGAGAATGAACACTGAA.

This clone has a handful of counts. The read gets to within 3 residues of the CDR3 end, and the germline J gene fills in the rest. V usage is TRBV5-1 and J usage is TRBJ2-5, with 8 bases aligning to TRBD2. Germline CDR1 is SGHRS and CDR2 is YFSETQ. Trimming at V came to 6 bases and at J to 5 bases, leaving 9 bases not matched to a gene. The CDR3 extends over 14 amino acids. CDR3 in amino acids: CASTPGGGSETQYF. CDR3 DNA, as far as it was read: TGCGCCAGCACGCCGGGCGGGGGGTCCGAGACC. The full variable domain, rest sourced from reference TRBV5-1 and TRBJ2-5, is KAGVTQTPRYLIKTRGQQVTLSCSPISGHRSVSWYQQTPGQGLQFLFEYFSETQRNKGNFPGRFSGRQFSNSRSEMNVSTLELGDSALYLCASTPGGGSETQYFGPGTRLLVL.

For this clone: The read comes to an end 3 residues before the CDR3 does, leaving the germline J gene to fill in the end. The chain carries TRBV19 and TRBJ1-2; D is unresolved. The CDR3 is 13 amino acids. Germline lookup yields CDR1 LNHDA and CDR2 SQIVND (reference sequence). CDR3 loop: CASSIAVLETYTF. Incomplete CDR3 DNA: TGTGCCAGTAGTATTGCGGTTTTGGAGACC.

With regard to this clone: The read falls 3 residues short of the CDR3 end, and the missing part is taken from the germline J gene. V gene TRBV6-2 or TRBV6-3 combines with J gene TRBJ2-1; D might be TRBD1 (5 bases). This CDR3 contains 14 residues. The germline gives CDR1 MNHEY, CDR2 SVGEGT. V dropped 7 bases and J dropped 6 bases, with 16 bases sitting between them. The part of the CDR3 DNA that was read is TGTGCCAGCATCCAGGATCCAGGGATCAATGAG. Amino acids: CASIQDPGINE. The whole CDR3 sequence is CASIQDPGINEQFF.

Ten or more counts support this clone. The read comes to an end 3 residues before the CDR3 does, leaving the germline J gene to fill in the end. This chain connects TRBV7-2 to TRBJ2-5; the D gene is possibly TRBD1 (6 bases). This CDR3 region has 14 residues. Germline V CDR1 and CDR2: SGHTA, FQGNSA. V dropped 5 bases and J dropped 5 bases, with 15 bases sitting between them. The DNA read from the CDR3 is TGTGCCAGCAGCCCCAACAGGGCGAGGGAGACC. Translation gives CASSPNRARET. The whole CDR3 sequence is CASSPNRARETQYF.

In this sample, this clone turned up many times. The observed sequence ends 3 residues before the CDR3 terminus, with the missing tail filled in from the germline J gene. This chain uses TRBV7-3 with TRBJ2-1; 10 bases fit TRBD2. After removal of 5 bases from V and 8 bases from J, the junction contained 9 bases not matched to a gene. CDR3 length: 15 residues. CDR1 and CDR2 from the germline V gene are SGHTA and FQGTGA. CDR3 DNA, as far as it was read: TGTGCCAGCAGCCCGACGGGGCTAGCGGGGGATGAG. Translating it yields CASSPTGLAGDE. The full-length CDR3 reads as CASSPTGLAGDEQFF.

This clone was seen ten or more times. From the germline J gene comes the end of the CDR3, since the read stops 3 residues before it. The chain combines TRBV19 with TRBJ2-7; a weak D match, TRBD1 (6 bases). V dropped 0 bases and J dropped 2 bases, with 17 bases sitting between them. CDR1 LNHDA and CDR2 SQIVND come from the germline V gene (reference sequence). CDR3 length: 17 amino acids. CDR3 region: CASSIDLGGASTYEQYF. The sequenced part of the CDR3 DNA is TGTGCCAGTAGTATAGATCTAGGGGGAGCGTCGACCTACGAG.

In this sample, this clone turned up many times. CDR3 region: CSGNSGGPYEQYF. CDR3 DNA, as far as it was read: TGCAGTGGTAATAGCGGGGGACCATACGAG. The rearrangement links TRBV20-1 to TRBJ2-7, with TRBD2 identical over 9 bases. Read data end 3 residues before the CDR3 end; the end is taken from the germline J gene. The CDR3 extends over 13 amino acids. The germline gives CDR1 DFQATT, CDR2 SNEGSKA (reference sequence). Germline trimming cut 7 bases from V and 4 bases from J; bases unmatched to any gene: 8.

This clone was observed many times. Coverage ceases 3 residues before the CDR3 finishes, and the germline J gene fills in the end. The V and J genes are TRBV7-3 and TRBJ2-7; 10 bases map to TRBD2. The CDR3 covers 20 residues. The V and J ends lost 1 base and 5 bases, in that order; junction bases with no gene match: 20. CDR1 SGHTA and CDR2 FQGTGA come from the germline V gene. The CDR3 sequence is CASSLIMSGASGSSGHEQYF. CDR3 DNA (partial): TGTGCCAGCAGCTTAATTATGAGTGGGGCTAGCGGGAGCAGCGGTCACGAG.

This clone has ten or more counts. The read falls 3 residues short of the CDR3 end, and the missing part is taken from the germline J gene. The V gene is TRBV5-6, the J gene TRBJ1-6; the D is unclear. CDR1 SGHDT and CDR2 YYEEEE come from the germline V gene. The V end lost 3 bases, the J end lost 0 bases, and 7 bases lay between the germline ends. This CDR3 contains 15 residues. The CDR3 here is CASSWASSYNSPLHF. Incomplete CDR3 DNA: TGTGCCAGCAGCTGGGCAAGCTCCTATAATTCACCC.

About this clone itself: The read is 3 residues too short to cover the CDR3 end, so that end is filled in from the germline J gene. The rearrangement uses TRBV7-9 and TRBJ2-7; weak D call: TRBD2 (5 bases). V was shortened by 6 bases and J by 5 bases, with 17 bases between the two germline ends. Germline V gene data show CDR1 as SEHNR and CDR2 as FQNEAQ (reference sequence). The length of the CDR3 is 14 residues. The DNA read from the CDR3 is TGTGCCAGCAGTCCCATTCCGGGGTCCCACGAG. Its protein product is CASSPIPGSHE. The whole CDR3 is CASSPIPGSHEQYF.

This clone was recorded many times. This chain's CDR3 is CASFHRTGAGELFF. CDR3 DNA (partial): TGTGCCAGCTTCCACCGGACGGGGGCCGGGGAG. The gene calls are TRBV28 and TRBJ2-2; D is perhaps TRBD2 (6 bases). The read ends 3 residues before the CDR3 terminus; that terminus is restored from the germline J gene. The CDR3 runs to 14 residues. Germline V lookup: CDR1 MDHEN, CDR2 SYDVKM. The V end lost 8 bases, the J end lost 6 bases, and 16 bases lay between the germline ends.

Many counts were recorded for this clone. The sequenced CDR3 bases are TGTGCCAGCAGCTTAGAATCAGGGACTAATGAAAAA. Protein sequence: CASSLESGTNEK. The CDR3 in full is CASSLESGTNEKLFF. The rearrangement uses TRBV7-9 and TRBJ1-4, with a tentative D call TRBD1 (5 bases). The read comes to an end 3 residues before the CDR3 does, leaving the germline J gene to fill in the end. The length of the CDR3 is 15 residues. Trimming shortened V by 1 base and J by 2 bases, and 8 bases separated the two germline ends. Germline lookup yields CDR1 SEHNR and CDR2 FQNEAQ (reference sequence). The full variable domain, its missing parts supplied by reference TRBV7-9 and TRBJ1-4, is DTGVSQNPRHKITKRGQNVTFRCDPISEHNRLYWYRQTLGQGPEFLTYFQNEAQLEKSRLLSDRFSAERPKGSFSTLEIQRTEQGDSAMYLCASSLESGTNEKLFFGSGTQLSVL.

There are a few counts of this clone. From the germline J gene comes the end of the CDR3, since the read stops 3 residues before it. This chain uses TRBV25-1 with TRBJ2-5; possibly TRBD1 for D (6 bases). The length of the CDR3 is 15 residues. V was shortened by 5 bases and J by 5 bases, with 18 bases between the two germline ends. The V gene's germline CDR1 is MGHDK and CDR2 SYGVNS. The CDR3 bases that were read are TGTGCCAGCAGTTTGGCCCGGGACATATCTGAGACC. Its protein product is CASSLARDISET. The full CDR3 sequence reads CASSLARDISETQYF.

This clone has ten or more counts. The CDR3 is cut off 3 residues early in the read; its end comes from the germline J gene. This chain connects TRBV19 to TRBJ2-7; TRBD1 matches at 10 bases. The CDR3 has 15 amino acids. Germline CDR1 is LNHDA and CDR2 is SQIVND (reference sequence). J gave up 4 bases and V 6 bases, and 9 bases lay outside the gene matches. The CDR3 reads CASRPGTGARYEQYF. The CDR3 bases that were read are TGTGCCAGTAGACCCGGGACAGGGGCAAGGTACGAG.

This clone was detected only a few times. The missing CDR3 end, 3 residues past where the read stops, is filled in from the germline J gene. The rearrangement uses TRBV18 and TRBJ1-1; a possible D gene is TRBD1 (5 bases). CDR1 and CDR2 from the germline V gene are KGHSH and LQKENI. CDR3 length equals 13 residues. The V end was cut by 2 bases, the J end by 5 bases, with 9 bases between. The sequenced part of the CDR3 DNA is TGTGCCAGCTCACCATCTAAGGGGACTGAA. It codes for CASSPSKGTE. The whole CDR3 protein is CASSPSKGTEAFF.

This clone occurred many times. The read is 3 residues too short to cover the CDR3 end, so that end is filled in from the germline J gene. V gene TRBV20-1 combines with J gene TRBJ1-1; 9 bases match TRBD1. The length of the CDR3 is 18 residues. The V and J ends lost 0 bases and 5 bases, in that order; junction bases with no gene match: 16. The V gene's germline CDR1 is DFQATT and CDR2 SNEGSKA (reference sequence). Partial CDR3 DNA: TGCAGTGCTAGAGAGCTAGACGTGGACAGGGGTCATGGGACTGAA. It translates to CSARELDVDRGHGTE. The whole CDR3 sequence reads CSARELDVDRGHGTEAFF.

This clone was detected ten times or more. The read ends 3 residues early relative to the CDR3; the germline J gene fills the gap. The chain combines TRBV20-1 with TRBJ1-2; no reliable D call. This CDR3 has 12 residues. Germline V gene data show CDR1 as DFQATT and CDR2 as SNEGSKA (reference sequence). The V end was cut by 2 bases, the J end by 6 bases, with 10 bases between. CDR3 residues: CSARYKQDGYTF. The DNA read from the CDR3 is TGCAGTGCTAGATACAAGCAGGATGGC.

This clone was recorded a few times. The DNA ends 3 residues before the CDR3 does, and the rest of the CDR3 is filled in from the germline J gene. The V and J genes are TRBV7-8 and TRBJ2-2; TRBD1 matches at 7 bases. Germline CDR1 is SGHVS and CDR2 is FQNEAQ. This CDR3 is built from 16 residues. J lost 7 bases, V lost 4 bases, and 12 bases had no gene match. The sequenced part of the CDR3 DNA is TGTGCCAGCAGCTCCATGCCGAACAGGGGCGACGGGGAG. Encoded protein: CASSSMPNRGDGE. The entire CDR3 sequence reads CASSSMPNRGDGELFF.